This T cell receptor beta chain was observed in a study of cytomegalovirus exposure and HLA in healthy donors. The PCR was carried out with 60 Vbeta primers and 13 Jbeta primers. Sequencing was performed with immunoSEQ multiplex PCR; in TCRdb, only in-frame clones are kept and a portion is missing. The data show more than 95,000 clones, roughly 70% seen once. Germline V CDR1 and CDR2: ENHRY, SYGVKD. CDR3 size: 14 residues. The ends were cut back, 3 bases at V and 7 bases at J, with 12 bases in the middle. Sequencing was performed on PBMCs. The receptor comes from a man aged 40-49 years in good health and CMV-seropositive. This sequence joins TRBV10-3 and TRBJ1-4, with TRBD1 as a possible D gene (6 bases). The CDR3 DNA is TGTGCCATCAGTGATGGGGGGGCTAGTGAAAAACTGTTTTTT. Encoded protein: CAISDGGASEKLFF.